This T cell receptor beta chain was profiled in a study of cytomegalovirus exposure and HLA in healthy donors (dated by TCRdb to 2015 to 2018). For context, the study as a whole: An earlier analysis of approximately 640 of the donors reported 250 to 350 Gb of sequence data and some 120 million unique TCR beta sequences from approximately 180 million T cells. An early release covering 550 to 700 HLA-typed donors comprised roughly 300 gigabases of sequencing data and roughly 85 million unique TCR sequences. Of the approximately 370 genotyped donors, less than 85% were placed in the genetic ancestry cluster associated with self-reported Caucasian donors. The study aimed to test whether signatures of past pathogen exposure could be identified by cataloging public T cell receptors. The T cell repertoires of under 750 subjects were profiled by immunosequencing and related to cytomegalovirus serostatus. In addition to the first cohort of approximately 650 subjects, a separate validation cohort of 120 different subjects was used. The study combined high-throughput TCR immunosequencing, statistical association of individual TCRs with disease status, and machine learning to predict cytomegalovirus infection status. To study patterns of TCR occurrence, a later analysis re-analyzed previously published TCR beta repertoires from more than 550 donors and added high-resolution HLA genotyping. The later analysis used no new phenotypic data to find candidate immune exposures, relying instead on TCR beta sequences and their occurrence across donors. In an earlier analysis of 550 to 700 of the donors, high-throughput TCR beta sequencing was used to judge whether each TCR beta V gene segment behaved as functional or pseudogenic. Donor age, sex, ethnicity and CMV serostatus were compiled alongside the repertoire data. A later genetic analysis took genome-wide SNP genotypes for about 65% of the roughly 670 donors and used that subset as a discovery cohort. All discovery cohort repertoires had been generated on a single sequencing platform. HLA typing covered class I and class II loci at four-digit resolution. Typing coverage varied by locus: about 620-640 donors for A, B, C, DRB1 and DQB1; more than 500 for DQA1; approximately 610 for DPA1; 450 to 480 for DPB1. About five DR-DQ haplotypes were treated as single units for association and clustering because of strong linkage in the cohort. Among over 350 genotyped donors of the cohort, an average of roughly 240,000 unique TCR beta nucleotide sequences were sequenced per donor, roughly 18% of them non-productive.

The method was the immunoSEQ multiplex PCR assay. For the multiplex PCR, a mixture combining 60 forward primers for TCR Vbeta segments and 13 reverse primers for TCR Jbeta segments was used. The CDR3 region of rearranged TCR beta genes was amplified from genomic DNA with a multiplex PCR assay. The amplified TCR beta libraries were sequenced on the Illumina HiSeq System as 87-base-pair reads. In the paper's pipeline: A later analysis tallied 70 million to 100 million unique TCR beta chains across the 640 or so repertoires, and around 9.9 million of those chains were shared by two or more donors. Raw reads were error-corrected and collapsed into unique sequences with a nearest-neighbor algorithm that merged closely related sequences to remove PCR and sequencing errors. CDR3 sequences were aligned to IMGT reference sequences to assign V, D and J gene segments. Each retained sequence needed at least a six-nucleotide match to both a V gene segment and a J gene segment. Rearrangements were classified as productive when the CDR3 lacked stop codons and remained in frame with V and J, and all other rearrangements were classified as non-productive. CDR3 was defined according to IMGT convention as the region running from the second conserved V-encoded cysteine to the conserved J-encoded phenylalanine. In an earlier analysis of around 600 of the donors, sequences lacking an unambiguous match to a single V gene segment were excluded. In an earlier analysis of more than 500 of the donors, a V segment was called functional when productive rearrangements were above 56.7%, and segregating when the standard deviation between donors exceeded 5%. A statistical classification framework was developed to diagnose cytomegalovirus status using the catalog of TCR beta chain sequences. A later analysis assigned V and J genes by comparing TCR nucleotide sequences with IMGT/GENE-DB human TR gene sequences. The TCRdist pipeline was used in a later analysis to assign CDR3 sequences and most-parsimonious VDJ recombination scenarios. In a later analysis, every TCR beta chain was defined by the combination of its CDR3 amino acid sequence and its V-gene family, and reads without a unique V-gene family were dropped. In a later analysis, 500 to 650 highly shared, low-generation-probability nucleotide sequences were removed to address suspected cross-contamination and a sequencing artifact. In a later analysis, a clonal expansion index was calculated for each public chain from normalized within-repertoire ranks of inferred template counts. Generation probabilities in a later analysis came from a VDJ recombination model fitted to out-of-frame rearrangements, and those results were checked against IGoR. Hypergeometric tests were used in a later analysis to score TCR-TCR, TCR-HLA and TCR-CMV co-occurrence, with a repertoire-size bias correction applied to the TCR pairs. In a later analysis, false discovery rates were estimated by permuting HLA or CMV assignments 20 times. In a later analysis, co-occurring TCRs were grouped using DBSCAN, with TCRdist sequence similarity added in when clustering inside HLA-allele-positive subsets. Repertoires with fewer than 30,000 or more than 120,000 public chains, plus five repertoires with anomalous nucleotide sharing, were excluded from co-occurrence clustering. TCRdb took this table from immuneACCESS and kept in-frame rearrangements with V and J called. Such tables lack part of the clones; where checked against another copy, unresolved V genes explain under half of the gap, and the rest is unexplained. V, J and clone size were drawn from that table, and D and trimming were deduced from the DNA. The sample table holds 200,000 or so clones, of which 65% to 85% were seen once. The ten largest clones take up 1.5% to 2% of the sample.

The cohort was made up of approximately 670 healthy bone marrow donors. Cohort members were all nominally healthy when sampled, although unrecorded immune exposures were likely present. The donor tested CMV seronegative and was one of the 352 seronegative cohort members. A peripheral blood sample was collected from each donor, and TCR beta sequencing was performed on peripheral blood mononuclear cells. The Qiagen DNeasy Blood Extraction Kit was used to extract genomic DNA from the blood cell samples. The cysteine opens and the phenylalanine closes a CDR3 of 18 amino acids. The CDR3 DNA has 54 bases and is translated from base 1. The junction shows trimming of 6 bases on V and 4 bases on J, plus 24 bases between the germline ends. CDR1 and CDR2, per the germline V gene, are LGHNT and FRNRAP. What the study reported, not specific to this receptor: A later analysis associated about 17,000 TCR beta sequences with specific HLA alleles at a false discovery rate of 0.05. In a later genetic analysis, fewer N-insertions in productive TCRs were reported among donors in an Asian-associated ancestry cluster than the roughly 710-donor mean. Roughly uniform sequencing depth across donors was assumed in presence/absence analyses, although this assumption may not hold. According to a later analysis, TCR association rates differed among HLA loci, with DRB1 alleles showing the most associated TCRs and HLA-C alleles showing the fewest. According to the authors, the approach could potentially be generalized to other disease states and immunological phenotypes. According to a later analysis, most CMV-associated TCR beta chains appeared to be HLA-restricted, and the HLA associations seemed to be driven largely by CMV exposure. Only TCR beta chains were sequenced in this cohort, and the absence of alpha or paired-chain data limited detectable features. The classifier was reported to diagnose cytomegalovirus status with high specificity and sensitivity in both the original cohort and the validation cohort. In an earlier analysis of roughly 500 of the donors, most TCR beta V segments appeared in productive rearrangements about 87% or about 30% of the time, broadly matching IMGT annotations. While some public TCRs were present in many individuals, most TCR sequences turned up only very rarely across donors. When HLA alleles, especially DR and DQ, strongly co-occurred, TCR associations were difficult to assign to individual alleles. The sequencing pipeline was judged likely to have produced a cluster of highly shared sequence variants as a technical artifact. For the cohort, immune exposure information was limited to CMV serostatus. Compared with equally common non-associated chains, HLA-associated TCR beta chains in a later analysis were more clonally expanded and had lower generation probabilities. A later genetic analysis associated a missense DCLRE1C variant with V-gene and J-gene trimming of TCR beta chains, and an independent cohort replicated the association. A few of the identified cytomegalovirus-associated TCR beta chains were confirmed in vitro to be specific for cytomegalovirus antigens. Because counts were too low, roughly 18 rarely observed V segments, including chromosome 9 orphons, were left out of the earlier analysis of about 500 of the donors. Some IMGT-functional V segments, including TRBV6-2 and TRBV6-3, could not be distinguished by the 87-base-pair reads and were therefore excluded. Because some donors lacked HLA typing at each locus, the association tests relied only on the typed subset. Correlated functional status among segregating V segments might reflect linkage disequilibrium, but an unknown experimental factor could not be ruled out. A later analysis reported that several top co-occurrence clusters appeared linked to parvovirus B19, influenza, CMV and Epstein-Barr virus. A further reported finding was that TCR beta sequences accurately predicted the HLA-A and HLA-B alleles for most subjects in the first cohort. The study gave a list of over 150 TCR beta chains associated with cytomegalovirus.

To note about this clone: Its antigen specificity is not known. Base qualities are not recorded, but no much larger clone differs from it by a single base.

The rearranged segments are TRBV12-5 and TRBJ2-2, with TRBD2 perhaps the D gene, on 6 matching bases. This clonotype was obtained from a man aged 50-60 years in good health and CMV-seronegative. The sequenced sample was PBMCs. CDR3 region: CASGSHLGGDGVTGELFF. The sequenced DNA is TGTGCTAGTGGCTCTCATTTGGGGGGTGACGGGGTCACCGGGGAGCTGTTTTTT.